The 27 T cell receptor beta chains given below trace back to one sample, sequenced in a study of T cells in Graves' hyperthyroidism and ophthalmopathy. Amplification of TCR beta CDR3 regions used RNA as the template. The TCR CDR3 was amplified in a first-round RT-PCR using the HTBI primer set. MiXCR was run by TCRdb on the multiplex PCR reads, yielding one entry per CDR3 protein. The sample includes about 96,000 distinct CDR3 sequences, around 52% of them seen just once. Source material: blood. The source of these receptors is a woman aged 40 to 50 with Graves' hyperthyroidism.

The chain employs TRBV29-1 and TRBJ1-1; no clear D. CDR3 length: 11 residues. In germline, CDR1 is SQVTM, CDR2 ANQGSEA. The chain's CDR3 is CGAPGGTEAFF. CDR3 in DNA: TGCGGCGCACCCGGAGGGACTGAAGCTTTCTTT.

This chain links TRBV15 with TRBJ2-7; 10 positions agree with TRBD1. Germline trimming cut 3 bases from V and 2 bases from J; bases unmatched to any gene: 4. Germline-derived CDR1 and CDR2 are LNHNV and YYDKDF (reference sequence). The CDR3 spans 15 residues. CDR3 protein: CATSRGQGRPYEQYF. The DNA for the CDR3 is TGTGCCACCAGCAGGGGACAGGGGCGACCCTACGAGCAGTACTTC.

Many counts were recorded for this clonotype. The V call is TRBV7-2, the J call TRBJ2-5; maybe TRBD2 (6 bases). Germline CDR1 reads SGHTA; CDR2 reads FQGNSA. The V gene lost 5 bases and the J gene lost 1 base, with 14 bases spanning the gap. The length of the CDR3 is 15 residues. CDR3 in amino acids: CASSPAGDFQETQYF. In DNA, the CDR3 is TGTGCCAGCAGCCCGGCCGGGGACTTCCAAGAGACCCAGTACTTC.

This clonotype was seen repeatedly, ten times or more. This chain links TRBV7-2 with TRBJ2-5; TRBD1 is a possible D gene (5 bases). V was shortened by 3 bases and J by 7 bases, with 18 bases between the two germline ends. Germline V gene sequence: CDR1 SGHTA, CDR2 FQGNSA. This CDR3 contains 15 residues. CDR3 protein: CASSFRNRSPGTQYF. Written as DNA, the CDR3 is TGTGCCAGCAGCTTCCGAAACAGGTCCCCTGGGACCCAGTACTTC.

The chain combines TRBV12-3 or TRBV12-4 with TRBJ1-4; unclear D gene. The CDR3 has 18 amino acids. V lost 5 bases to trimming and J lost 0 bases, with 19 bases between them. CDR3 sequence: CASSPRLGLAATNEKLFF. The CDR3 bases are TGTGCCAGCAGTCCGCGACTTGGACTAGCGGCAACTAATGAAAAACTGTTTTTT.

The chain recombines TRBV4-3 with TRBJ2-6; possible D gene TRBD1, 5 bases. Trimming took off 8 bases at V and 5 bases at J, with 22 bases between the two ends. Germline V lookup: CDR1 LGHNA, CDR2 YSLEER. CDR3 length: 17 amino acids. The CDR3 DNA reads as TGCGCCAGCCGGTCTATTTTTAGGGGCACGAGGGCCAACGTCCTGACTTTC. Translation gives CASRSIFRGTRANVLTF.

The V call is TRBV7-9, the J call TRBJ2-5; 8 bases are a match to TRBD2. This CDR3 contains 15 residues. V trimming: 5 bases; J trimming: 0 bases; junction bases outside the gene matches: 5. CDR1 is SEHNR, CDR2 FQNEAQ, per germline (reference sequence). The CDR3 bases are TGTGCCAGCAGCCAAGCTAGCGGGTACCAAGAGACCCAGTACTTC. Translation gives CASSQASGYQETQYF.

Worth noting for this clonotype: It may be a read error: a sequence one base away is much more abundant. The CDR3 ends on some other residue instead of the conserved phenylalanine or tryptophan, so this is likely a read error. The chain is built from TRBV7-8 and TRBJ2-2, with D tentatively TRBD1 (6 bases). CDR3 length equals 16 residues. Germline V CDR1 and CDR2: SGHVS, FQNEAQ. Trimming took 5 bases from V and 3 from J, leaving 16 bases between them. The CDR3 is CASSQVPQGYTGELFI. The DNA of the CDR3 is TGTGCCAGCAGCCAAGTCCCCCAGGGGTACACCGGGGAGCTGTTTATT.

The sample holds many counts of this clonotype. The V call is TRBV7-2, the J call TRBJ2-6; D may be TRBD1 (6 bases). CDR1 is SGHTA, CDR2 FQGNSA, per germline. V was trimmed by 5 bases and J by 1 base, leaving 18 bases between them. This CDR3 has 18 amino acids. The chain's CDR3 is CASSPGAGVMSGANVLTF. The CDR3 DNA sequence: TGTGCCAGCAGCCCTGGGGCAGGGGTCATGTCTGGGGCCAACGTCCTGACTTTC.

A word on this clonotype: The conserved final phenylalanine or tryptophan is absent from the CDR3, which likely points to a read error. V gene TRBV6-1 combines with J gene TRBJ2-5; D is unclear. CDR1 is MNHNS and CDR2 is SASEGT in the germline V gene. The V gene lost 8 bases and the J gene lost 4 bases, with 14 bases spanning the gap. CDR3 length: 13 residues. The CDR3 is CASGDPSGETQYS. In DNA, the CDR3 is TGTGCCAGCGGAGACCCGTCGGGAGAGACCCAGTACTCC.

The gene calls are TRBV7-8 and TRBJ2-1; the D gene is possibly TRBD1 (5 bases). The CDR3 is 13 amino acids. CDR1 is SGHVS and CDR2 is FQNEAQ in the germline V gene. Trimming stripped 2 bases from V and 8 bases from J, with 10 bases between. CDR3 amino acids: CASSLRGNDEQFF. Here the CDR3 DNA reads TGTGCCAGCAGCTTAAGGGGAAACGATGAGCAGTTCTTC.

This clonotype was recorded many times. The chain is built from TRBV29-1 and TRBJ2-3; D uncertain. In germline, CDR1 is SQVTM, CDR2 ANQGSEA. The V gene lost 7 bases and the J gene lost 0 bases, with 17 bases spanning the gap. This CDR3 comprises 15 residues. The CDR3 protein is CSASGRIPSTDTQYF. The CDR3 DNA follows: TGCAGCGCTTCAGGCCGGATTCCTAGCACAGATACGCAGTATTTT.

Notes on this clonotype: Because the CDR3 is missing its conserved closing phenylalanine or tryptophan, this is likely a read error. This chain uses TRBV20-1 with TRBJ2-5; 13 nucleotides line up with TRBD2. The CDR3 consists of 17 residues. In germline, CDR1 is DFQATT, CDR2 SNEGSKA (reference sequence). The CDR3 bases are TGCGGTGCTAGAGCCCTCGGACTAGCGGGAGTCAGGGAGACCCAGTACTCC. This translates into CGARALGLAGVRETQYS.

The chain recombines TRBV9 with TRBJ2-3, with D possibly TRBD2 on 6 matching bases. Germline V gene sequence: CDR1 SGDLS, CDR2 YYNGEE. This CDR3 has 15 residues. Trimming stripped 5 bases from V and 2 bases from J, with 15 bases between. CDR3 DNA: TGTGCCAGCAGTTCGACTAGTGACTTCACAGATACGCAGTATTTT. Residues: CASSSTSDFTDTQYF.

CDR3 bases: TGTGCCAGCAAAGACAGCGTTGGGCAGGATGGCTACACCTTC. This sequence encodes CASKDSVGQDGYTF. The chain has TRBV25-1 and TRBJ1-2, with D possibly matching TRBD1 (5 bases). From germline, CDR1 is MGHDK and CDR2 SYGVNS. The CDR3 consists of 14 residues. V was cut by 7 bases and J by 6 bases, with 18 bases left in between.

On this clonotype: A read error is likely, as this CDR3 ends without the conserved phenylalanine or tryptophan. The rearrangement uses TRBV10-3 and TRBJ2-7, with 10 bases lining up with TRBD2. CDR1 is ENHRY and CDR2 is SYGVKD in the germline V gene. The J segment lost 7 bases and the V segment lost 7 bases, leaving 10 bases of the junction unmatched. The CDR3 is 14 residues long. Here the CDR3 reads CAIMETSGLGEQYS. DNA for the CDR3: TGTGCCATCATGGAGACTAGCGGGCTGGGTGAGCAGTACTCC.

As regards this clonotype: A much larger clone is a single base away; this may be a read error. The V call is TRBV27, the J call TRBJ1-1; 9 bases align to TRBD1. The CDR3 consists of 14 residues. Losses at the gene ends were 5 bases for V and 10 bases for J; bases not matched to a gene: 11. Germline V gives CDR1 MNHEY, CDR2 SMNVEV (reference sequence). CDR3 nucleotide sequence: TGTGCCAGCAGTCAGTACAGGGGGCAGAGGGTAGCTTTCTTT. It yields the protein CASSQYRGQRVAFF.

This clonotype was counted ten times or more. This chain joins TRBV7-2 and TRBJ1-5; no reliable D call. V lost 1 base and J lost 5, with 6 bases in between. CDR1 and CDR2 from the germline V gene are SGHTA and FQGNSA. This CDR3 is 13 amino acids long. Here the CDR3 DNA reads TGTGCCAGCAGCTTAGATCCAGATCAGCCCCAGCATTTT. Translated, it gives CASSLDPDQPQHF.

Details on this clonotype: Germline and junction disagree at one end, which may indicate a read error. The chain combines TRBV13 with TRBJ1-5, with D uncertain. CDR1 and CDR2 (germline): PRHDT, FYEKMQ (reference sequence). The CDR3 has 16 amino acids. CDR3: CASSQEGINSNQPRHF. The CDR3 DNA follows: TGTGCCAGCAGCCAAGAGGGCATAAATAGCAATCAGCCCCGGCATTTT. Full variable domain (missing parts from reference TRBV13 and TRBJ1-5): AAGVIQSPRHLIKEKRETATLKCYPIPRHDTVYWYQQGPGQDPQFLISFYEKMQSDKGSIPDRFSAQQFSDYHSELNMSSLELGDSALYFCASSQEGINSNQPRHFGDGTRLSIL.

Points on this clonotype: One junction end disagrees with the germline gene, perhaps due to a read error. The chain recombines TRBV5-1 with TRBJ1-1, with 9 bases aligning to TRBD1. This CDR3 spans 14 amino acids. Germline assignment: CDR1 SGHRS and CDR2 YFSETQ. CDR3: CASSLDRGFTEAFF. CDR3 nucleotide sequence: TGCGCCAGCAGTTTGGACAGGGGATTCACTGAAGCTTTCTTT.

This clonotype was observed a few times. The chain links TRBV7-9 to TRBJ1-1; 9 nucleotides align to TRBD1. After removal of 7 bases from V and 11 bases from J, the junction contained 8 bases not matched to a gene. The germline CDR1 and CDR2 sequences are SEHNR and FQNEAQ (reference sequence). This CDR3 is built from 12 residues. In nucleotides, the CDR3 is TGTGCCAGCACTGCAGGGGACAGGGTGGCTTTCTTT. This sequence encodes CASTAGDRVAFF.

The V call is TRBV7-2, the J call TRBJ2-7, with TRBD2 matching over 9 bases. CDR3 length: 15 residues. Germline V lookup: CDR1 SGHTA, CDR2 FQGNSA. With V trimmed by 5 bases and J by 4 bases, 9 bases remained unmatched. The DNA of the CDR3 is TGTGCCAGCAGCCCGGTGCAGCGGGAGGTGTACGAGCAGTACTTC. Its translation: CASSPVQREVYEQYF.

At least ten counts were recorded for this clonotype. The chain combines TRBV7-9 with TRBJ2-5; D unclear. The germline V gene has CDR1 SEHNR and CDR2 FQNEAQ (reference sequence). V lost 3 bases to trimming and J lost 0 bases, with 5 bases between them. The CDR3 extends over 13 amino acids. The CDR3 nucleotides read TGTGCCAGCAGCTTCTCATACCAAGAGACCCAGTACTTC. This codes for CASSFSYQETQYF.

To note about this clonotype: This may be a read error, as it is one base from a much larger clone. The chain combines TRBV13 with TRBJ1-1; D unresolved. The CDR3 is 13 amino acids. Germline assignment: CDR1 PRHDT and CDR2 FYEKMQ (reference sequence). The V end was cut by 6 bases, the J end by 2 bases, with 10 bases between. CDR3 sequence: CASSSTENTEAFF. CDR3 nucleotide sequence: TGTGCCAGCAGTTCAACAGAAAACACTGAAGCTTTCTTT.

This clonotype has a count of ten or more. The genes are TRBV7-8 and TRBJ1-2, with D perhaps TRBD1 (6 bases). Germline V gene sequence: CDR1 SGHVS, CDR2 FQNEAQ. With 0 bases removed from V and 8 bases from J, the gap between germline ends came to 25 bases. This CDR3 is 18 amino acids long. The CDR3 nucleotides read TGTGCCAGCAGCTTAGCAAACAACTTAGACAGGAACCTGTACGGCTACACCTTC. It encodes CASSLANNLDRNLYGYTF.

The rearrangement joins TRBV7-9 to TRBJ1-2; D might be TRBD1 (6 bases). Germline lookup yields CDR1 SEHNR and CDR2 FQNEAQ (reference sequence). CDR3 length: 12 residues. The V end was cut by 8 bases, the J end by 6 bases, with 13 bases between. DNA for the CDR3: TGTGCCAGCGCTCGGGGGCTCGATGGCTACACCTTC. Translating it yields CASARGLDGYTF.

In the case of this clonotype: A read error is possible here, since a much larger clone lies one base away. The CDR3 does not end in the conserved phenylalanine or tryptophan, so this is likely a read error. The chain is built from TRBV20-1 and TRBJ2-2, with a possible D match to TRBD1 (5 bases). Germline CDR1 is DFQATT and CDR2 is SNEGSKA (reference sequence). V lost 3 bases, J lost 1 base, and 9 bases lay in between. This CDR3 contains 14 residues. The DNA for the CDR3 is TGCAGTGCTAGCCCGACAGAGAACACCGGGGAGCTGTTTTCT. This sequence encodes CSASPTENTGELFS.